A single sample is the source of the 8 T cell receptor beta chains below, sequenced in a study of CD8+ T cells in alopecia areata. TCR sequencing used cDNA made by reverse transcription of extracted RNA. The repertoire was sequenced with immunoSEQ multiplex PCR; TCRdb's copy has only in-frame clones and lacks some. The data contain under 15,000 clones, more than 50% of them singletons. Punch biopsies of lesional scalp, plus peripheral blood, were taken from alopecia areata patients. The specimen was skin. The source is a human donor with alopecia areata.

This rearrangement joins TRBV5-1 to TRBJ2-5; D not certain. The CDR3 loop spans 15 amino acids. Germline V gene data show CDR1 as SGHRS and CDR2 as YFSETQ. V shed 4 bases and J shed 5 bases, with 18 bases lying between them. The CDR3 coding sequence is TGCGCCAGCAGCCAAAACCCGGACGGGCGGGAGACCCAGTACTTC. It specifies CASSQNPDGRETQYF.

By sample fraction, this clone is medium-sized. The chain joins TRBV11-2 to TRBJ2-2; D is tentatively TRBD1 or TRBD2 (7 bases each). The CDR3 sequence is 14 residues long. From germline, CDR1 is SGHAT and CDR2 FQNNGV. Deletions cut 5 bases from V and 7 bases from J, with 14 bases between. Here the CDR3 reads CASSVRGGDGELFF. The CDR3 DNA is TGTGCCAGCAGCGTCAGGGGGGGCGACGGGGAGCTGTTTTTT. Filled out from reference TRBV11-2 and TRBJ2-2, the complete variable domain reads EAGVAQSPRYKIIEKRQSVAFWCNPISGHATLYWYQQILGQGPKLLIQFQNNGVVDDSQLPKDRFSAERLKGVDSTLKIQPAKLEDSAVYLCASSVRGGDGELFFGEGSRLTVL.

The CDR3 DNA sequence: TGTGCCTGGAGGTGGCCGGGGGGCTATGGCTACACCTTC. Translated: CAWRWPGGYGYTF. The V gene is TRBV30, the J gene TRBJ1-2, with D possibly being TRBD1 (5 bases). This CDR3 comprises 13 residues. The V gene's germline CDR1 is GTSNPN and CDR2 SVGIG (reference sequence). Trimming took off 3 bases at V and 4 bases at J, with 12 bases between the two ends.

V gene TRBV7-2 combines with J gene TRBJ2-7, with D perhaps TRBD2 (6 bases). Per germline, CDR1 SGHTA and CDR2 FQGNSA. This CDR3 region has 13 residues. V lost 4 bases, J lost 1 base, and 8 bases lay in between. Here the CDR3 reads CASSSGLSYEQYF. The CDR3 coding sequence is TGTGCCAGCAGCTCCGGACTATCCTACGAGCAGTACTTC.

The rearrangement joins TRBV7-2 to TRBJ2-7; TRBD2 matches 12 bases. The CDR3 sequence is 18 residues long. The germline CDR1 and CDR2 sequences are SGHTA and FQGNSA. J gave up 1 base and V 5 bases, and 12 bases lay outside the gene matches. The CDR3 spells CASSQRTSGITRSYEQYF. The CDR3 DNA reads TGTGCCAGCAGCCAACGGACTAGCGGGATAACACGGTCCTACGAGCAGTACTTC. The full variable domain, completed using reference TRBV7-2 and TRBJ2-7, is GAGVSQSPSNKVTEKGKDVELRCDPISGHTALYWYRQSLGQGLEFLIYFQGNSAPDKSGLPSDRFSAERTGGSVSTLTIQRTQQEDSAVYLCASSQRTSGITRSYEQYFGPGTRLTVT.

This clone is labeled as medium-sized. V is TRBV18 and J is TRBJ2-7; D not resolved. Trimming removed 3 bases at V and 2 bases at J, with 11 bases between. Germline V gene sequence: CDR1 KGHSH, CDR2 LQKENI. The CDR3 covers 14 residues. The CDR3 DNA follows: TGTGCCAGCTCACCCTGGCGATGGGCCTACGAGCAGTACTTC. Amino acids: CASSPWRWAYEQYF.

This clone was detected only a few times. The same CDR3 also results from other DNA sequences found in this sample. J is TRBJ2-5 and V is TRBV11-2, with TRBD2 matching 12 bases. From germline, CDR1 is SGHAT and CDR2 FQNNGV. The CDR3 runs 15 residues. V lost 5 bases and J lost 2; bases outside the gene matches: 3. The CDR3 loop reads CASSLAGGLQETQYF. CDR3 nucleotide sequence: TGTGCCAGCAGCCTAGCGGGAGGGTTACAAGAGACCCAGTACTTC. The full variable domain, its missing parts supplied by reference TRBV11-2 and TRBJ2-5, is EAGVAQSPRYKIIEKRQSVAFWCNPISGHATLYWYQQILGQGPKLLIQFQNNGVVDDSQLPKDRFSAERLKGVDSTLKIQPAKLEDSAVYLCASSLAGGLQETQYFGPGTRLLVL.

This chain uses TRBV5-1 with TRBJ2-5; 7 bases are a match to TRBD2. The CDR3 is 16 residues long. V lost 4 bases to trimming and J lost 0 bases; unmatched junction nucleotides: 9. CDR1 SGHRS and CDR2 YFSETQ come from the germline V gene. DNA of the CDR3: TGCGCCAGCAGCCCGGGAGCGGGGTTCGACCAAGAGACCCAGTACTTC. This translates into CASSPGAGFDQETQYF. Combining the CDR3 with reference TRBV5-1 and TRBJ2-5 gives the whole variable domain KAGVTQTPRYLIKTRGQQVTLSCSPISGHRSVSWYQQTPGQGLQFLFEYFSETQRNKGNFPGRFSGRQFSNSRSEMNVSTLELGDSALYLCASSPGAGFDQETQYFGPGTRLLVL.